One sample yielded the 27 T cell receptor beta chains listed below, sequenced in a study of blood T cells in healthy people across ages. A second about 6 to 12 cycle PCR used barcoded and J-beta primers. TCRdb ran MiXCR on the 5' RACE reads and lists one entry per CDR3 protein. The table records 700,000 to 900,000 distinct CDR3 sequences, 50% to 65% of them present only once. The sample comprised blood. Receptors originate from a man older than 75 in good health.

V usage is TRBV15 and J usage is TRBJ1-1; the D is unclear. The CDR3 contains 13 residues. V was pared by 5 bases and J by 9 bases, with 16 bases between. Germline-derived CDR1 and CDR2 are LNHNV and YYDKDF (reference sequence). The chain's CDR3 is CATSRRGLEKAFF. The CDR3 coding sequence is TGTGCCACCAGCCGACGAGGGTTGGAGAAAGCTTTCTTT.

The genes are TRBV10-2 and TRBJ2-3; D gene uncertain. Looked up from germline, CDR1 is WSHSY and CDR2 is SAAADI. This CDR3 is 13 amino acids long. The V gene lost 0 bases and the J gene lost 5 bases, with 6 bases spanning the gap. The CDR3 loop reads CASSESVRDTQYF. CDR3 bases: TGCGCCAGCAGTGAGTCGGTGAGAGATACGCAGTATTTT.

The chain combines TRBV20-1 with TRBJ2-3, with TRBD2 identical over 9 bases. From germline, CDR1 is DFQATT and CDR2 SNEGSKA (reference sequence). This CDR3 is 16 amino acids long. The V segment lost 3 bases and the J segment 5 bases; nucleotides outside the gene matches: 12. This CDR3 reads CSASGAGGASGDTQYF. In DNA form, the CDR3 reads TGCAGTGCTAGCGGTGCGGGAGGGGCCTCGGGAGATACGCAGTATTTT.

The V gene is TRBV20-1, the J gene TRBJ2-1, with 11 nucleotides matching TRBD2. The CDR3 extends over 15 amino acids. V lost 4 bases to trimming and J lost 1 base; unmatched junction nucleotides: 3. Germline loops: CDR1 DFQATT, CDR2 SNEGSKA (reference sequence). Written as DNA, the CDR3 is TGCAGTGCTACCCGACTAGCGGGATCCTACAATGAGCAGTTCTTC. Translation gives CSATRLAGSYNEQFF.

This clonotype showed up just a few times. This rearrangement joins TRBV5-1 to TRBJ2-1; the match to TRBD2 covers 7 bases. The germline CDR1 and CDR2 sequences are SGHRS and YFSETQ. V shed 4 bases, J shed 6 bases, and the junction held 7 bases outside the gene matches. The CDR3 runs to 14 residues. In DNA form, the CDR3 reads TGCGCCAGCAGCGGGGGGGGGACTTTCAATGAGCAGTTCTTC. Protein: CASSGGGTFNEQFF. Variable domain in full (rest from reference TRBV5-1 and TRBJ2-1): KAGVTQTPRYLIKTRGQQVTLSCSPISGHRSVSWYQQTPGQGLQFLFEYFSETQRNKGNFPGRFSGRQFSNSRSEMNVSTLELGDSALYLCASSGGGTFNEQFFGPGTRLTVL.

This clonotype appeared a few times. The chain recombines TRBV27 with TRBJ2-1, with TRBD1 matching 10 bases. CDR3 length: 16 residues. Germline V CDR1 and CDR2: MNHEY, SMNVEV (reference sequence). The junction had 6 bases not matched to a gene; V was cut back by 1 base and J by 6 bases. This CDR3 reads CASSLLTRDRGNEQFF. The CDR3 DNA sequence: TGTGCCAGCAGTTTATTGACGCGGGACAGGGGCAATGAGCAGTTCTTC.

This chain links TRBV2 with TRBJ2-7; D is possibly TRBD2 (6 bases). Per the germline V gene, CDR1 is SNHLY and CDR2 is FYNNEI. This CDR3 is built from 14 residues. Trimming cost V 8 bases and J 5 bases, with 19 bases left between them. In DNA, the CDR3 is TGTGCCAGCGCGCAGTCGACTAGTCCCCACGAGCAGTACTTC. Translation: CASAQSTSPHEQYF.

The V and J genes are TRBV29-1 and TRBJ2-1; D is perhaps TRBD2 (5 bases). V lost 7 bases to trimming and J lost 4 bases, with 11 bases between them. This CDR3 has 12 amino acids. Looked up from germline, CDR1 is SQVTM and CDR2 is ANQGSEA. The CDR3 loop reads CSGGSSYNEQFF. CDR3 sequence (DNA): TGCAGCGGAGGGAGTAGTTACAATGAGCAGTTCTTC.

The sample holds a few counts of this clonotype. The rearrangement joins TRBV9 to TRBJ1-6; D not resolved. V was pared by 0 bases and J by 6 bases, with 16 bases between. This CDR3 has 17 residues. Germline lookup yields CDR1 SGDLS and CDR2 YYNGEE. The CDR3 DNA follows: TGTGCCAGCAGCGTAGTACGAGAAGAGGGTCGTAATTCACCCCTCCACTTT. This sequence encodes CASSVVREEGRNSPLHF.

This clonotype showed up just once. The V gene is TRBV11-1, the J gene TRBJ1-1, with D maybe TRBD1 (5 bases). Per the germline V gene, CDR1 is SGHAT and CDR2 is FQDESV (reference sequence). The CDR3 loop spans 14 amino acids. V was cut by 4 bases and J by 1 base, with 10 bases left in between. This chain's CDR3 is CASSSRTRNTEAFF. The CDR3 coding sequence is TGTGCCAGCAGCTCGAGGACACGGAACACTGAAGCTTTCTTT.

V gene TRBV7-9 combines with J gene TRBJ2-1, with 8 bases identical to TRBD1. Per the germline V gene, CDR1 is SEHNR and CDR2 is FQNEAQ (reference sequence). Trimming took 5 bases from V and 4 from J; bases not matched to a gene: 7. The CDR3 covers 15 residues. CDR3 in amino acids: CASSIRTGLYNEQFF. The CDR3 bases are TGTGCCAGCAGCATAAGGACAGGGCTTTACAATGAGCAGTTCTTC.

J is TRBJ2-7 and V is TRBV25-1; TRBD1 aligns across 8 bases. Germline lookup yields CDR1 MGHDK and CDR2 SYGVNS. There are 15 residues in the CDR3. V dropped 1 base and J dropped 2; count of bases not matched to a gene: 4. The CDR3 here is CASSEWGRGPYEQYF. The CDR3 bases are TGTGCCAGCAGTGAATGGGGCAGGGGGCCCTACGAGCAGTACTTC.

This chain joins TRBV7-2 and TRBJ2-1, with 8 bases identical to TRBD2. Germline values: CDR1 SGHTA, CDR2 FQGNSA. The CDR3 runs 17 residues. J gave up 8 bases and V 3 bases, and 15 bases lay outside the gene matches. CDR3 in amino acids: CASSLGPPAGVPYEQFF. CDR3 DNA: TGTGCCAGCAGCTTGGGGCCCCCAGCGGGAGTGCCGTATGAGCAGTTCTTC. Together with reference TRBV7-2 and TRBJ2-1, the CDR3 gives the full variable domain: GAGVSQSPSNKVTEKGKDVELRCDPISGHTALYWYRQSLGQGLEFLIYFQGNSAPDKSGLPSDRFSAERTGGSVSTLTIQRTQQEDSAVYLCASSLGPPAGVPYEQFFGPGTRLTVL.

V gene TRBV4-1 combines with J gene TRBJ2-5; 9 positions match TRBD2. The end of the DNA is better explained by TRBJ2-7, so the J call may be wrong. The germline gives CDR1 MGHRA, CDR2 YSYEKL. This CDR3 region has 17 residues. In DNA form, the CDR3 reads TGCGCCAGCAGCCACGCTCTGAGCGGGAGGAACCCCTACGAGCAGTACTTC. It translates to CASSHALSGRNPYEQYF.

The gene calls are TRBV28 and TRBJ2-7, with 11 bases fitting TRBD1. V lost 8 bases, J lost 5 bases, and 5 bases stayed unmatched. Per the germline V gene, CDR1 is MDHEN and CDR2 is SYDVKM. There are 13 residues in the CDR3. DNA for the CDR3: TGTGCCAGCGACGGGACAGGGGGACACGAGCAGTACTTC. Protein sequence: CASDGTGGHEQYF.

This clonotype was counted a few times. V usage is TRBV10-2 and J usage is TRBJ2-7; D gene ambiguous. CDR1 and CDR2 from the germline V gene are WSHSY and SAAADI. V was trimmed by 4 bases and J by 3 bases, leaving 16 bases between them. The CDR3 consists of 15 residues. DNA of the CDR3: TGCGCCAGCAGTGGGGGATGGCAGGAAAGCTACGAGCAGTACTTC. Translation: CASSGGWQESYEQYF.

The chain has TRBV9 and TRBJ1-2; TRBD1 is a possible D gene (5 bases). The germline V gene has CDR1 SGDLS and CDR2 YYNGEE. The CDR3 is 13 residues long. The V end was cut by 0 bases, the J end by 8 bases, with 11 bases between. CDR3 DNA sequence: TGTGCCAGCAGCGTAGAAGGGGTACAAGGCTACACCTTC. Protein: CASSVEGVQGYTF.

For the CDR3, the DNA is TGTGCCAGCAGGATGGCTGTGAACACTGAAGCTTTCTTT. Its translation is CASRMAVNTEAFF. The chain recombines TRBV28 with TRBJ1-1; D is uncertain. V dropped 6 bases and J dropped 0 bases, with 8 bases sitting between them. The CDR3 extends over 13 amino acids. The germline V gene has CDR1 MDHEN and CDR2 SYDVKM.

V is TRBV2 and J is TRBJ2-1, with no clear D. The CDR3 sequence is 11 residues long. CDR1 SNHLY and CDR2 FYNNEI come from the germline V gene. Trimming removed 3 bases at V and 15 bases at J, with 12 bases between. The CDR3 loop reads CASSDQTPAFF. CDR3 nucleotide sequence: TGTGCCAGCAGTGATCAGACCCCGGCGTTCTTC.

This clonotype came up a few times. V gene TRBV5-1 combines with J gene TRBJ2-1; no definite D call. This CDR3 has 13 amino acids. In germline, CDR1 is SGHRS, CDR2 YFSETQ. Trimming left V 4 bases short and J 7 bases short, with 12 bases between. Written as DNA, the CDR3 is TGCGCCAGCAGCAGGGTGGGCGGTAATGAGCAGTTCTTC. This codes for CASSRVGGNEQFF. The whole variable domain, filled in from reference TRBV5-1 and TRBJ2-1, reads KAGVTQTPRYLIKTRGQQVTLSCSPISGHRSVSWYQQTPGQGLQFLFEYFSETQRNKGNFPGRFSGRQFSNSRSEMNVSTLELGDSALYLCASSRVGGNEQFFGPGTRLTVL.

The rearrangement uses TRBV20-1 and TRBJ1-6; 8 bases map to TRBD1. The CDR3 is 14 residues long. With 3 bases clipped from V and 7 bases from J, the junction kept 5 bases outside the gene matches. Germline lookup yields CDR1 DFQATT and CDR2 SNEGSKA (reference sequence). The CDR3 is CSASSNRGNSPLHF. The CDR3 DNA is TGCAGTGCTAGTTCGAACAGGGGGAATTCACCCCTCCACTTT.

This clonotype showed up just once. The CDR3 sequence: CASSVIAPEQFF. The CDR3 DNA follows: TGTGCCAGCTCAGTGATAGCGCCCGAGCAGTTCTTC. The chain carries TRBV18 and TRBJ2-1; TRBD2 might be the D (5 bases). This CDR3 is built from 12 residues. The V gene lost 5 bases and the J gene lost 10 bases, with 12 bases spanning the gap. Germline V lookup: CDR1 KGHSH, CDR2 LQKENI.

This clonotype was found a few times. The J gene is TRBJ2-7, the V gene TRBV20-1, with TRBD2 identical over 7 bases. CDR1 is DFQATT, CDR2 SNEGSKA, per germline (reference sequence). V lost 5 bases and J lost 5; bases outside the gene matches: 12. This CDR3 is 14 amino acids long. In DNA, the CDR3 is TGCAGTGCTGTGGCCCCGACGGGAGGAGACGAGCAGTACTTC. This sequence encodes CSAVAPTGGDEQYF.

The genes are TRBV14 and TRBJ2-3; unclear D gene. Trimming removed 1 base from V and 14 bases from J, with 16 bases in between. The CDR3 sequence is 13 residues long. Germline-derived CDR1 and CDR2 are SGHDN and FVKESK. The CDR3 loop reads CASSQVYNGYAYF. In DNA form, the CDR3 reads TGTGCCAGCAGCCAAGTCTACAACGGATACGCGTATTTT. Full variable domain (rest looked up from reference TRBV14 and TRBJ2-3): EAGVTQFPSHSVIEKGQTVTLRCDPISGHDNLYWYRRVMGKEIKFLLHFVKESKQDESGMPNNRFLAERTGGTYSTLKVQPAELEDSGVYFCASSQVYNGYAYFGPGTRLTVL.

The chain links TRBV18 to TRBJ2-1, with a possible D match to TRBD2 (5 bases). This CDR3 region has 15 residues. V was pared by 3 bases and J by 0 bases, with 9 bases between. Germline CDR1 reads KGHSH; CDR2 reads LQKENI. The CDR3 spells CASSPLTSSYNEQFF. The DNA for the CDR3 is TGTGCCAGCTCACCCCTAACTAGCTCCTACAATGAGCAGTTCTTC.

The V and J genes are TRBV3-1 and TRBJ2-7; D possibly corresponds to TRBD2 (5 bases). The V gene lost 1 base and the J gene lost 3 bases, with 16 bases spanning the gap. The CDR3 runs to 16 residues. The V gene's germline CDR1 is LGHDT and CDR2 YNNKEL (reference sequence). CDR3 DNA: TGTGCCAGCAGCCAAGCCCCGGCGTCTAGCAACTACGAGCAGTACTTC. Its translation: CASSQAPASSNYEQYF.

In this sample, this clonotype turned up many times. The CDR3 protein is CASSLSGGYQPQHF. DNA for the CDR3: TGTGCCAGCAGTTTATCGGGGGGGTATCAGCCCCAGCATTTT. The J gene is TRBJ1-5, the V gene TRBV27, with D perhaps matching TRBD1 (5 bases). This CDR3 is built from 14 residues. V was pared by 0 bases and J by 5 bases, with 8 bases between. CDR1 MNHEY and CDR2 SMNVEV come from the germline V gene (reference sequence).